These 4 T cell receptor beta chains came from one sample sequenced in a study of neoadjuvant anti-PD-1 for oral cavity cancer. The table came from immunoSEQ multiplex PCR; TCRdb's copy has only in-frame clones and leaves some out. The sample shows some 7,000 clones, approximately 69% of them seen only once. The sample here was PBMCs, taken before nivolumab (anti-PD-1) treatment. These receptors were collected from a person between 40 and 85 years old with oral cavity squamous cell carcinoma.

This clone has only one observation. This chain links TRBV6-5 with TRBJ1-2; D is uncertain. The CDR3 consists of 15 residues. Germline loops: CDR1 MNHEY, CDR2 SVGAGI. V lost 4 bases and J 5 bases, leaving 17 bases between the germline ends. For the CDR3, the DNA is TGTGCCAGCAGTTCCGGCCCTACCCCACATTATGGCTACACCTTC. This codes for CASSSGPTPHYGYTF.

This CDR3 is CASSLVVSGANVLTF. The CDR3 bases are TGTGCCAGCAGCTTAGTGGTATCTGGGGCCAACGTCCTGACTTTC. This chain uses TRBV7-2 with TRBJ2-6; no firm D call. The germline V gene has CDR1 SGHTA and CDR2 FQGNSA. The CDR3 is made up of 15 amino acids. V was pared by 1 base and J by 1 base, with 5 bases between.

This clone showed up just a few times. This chain connects TRBV7-9 to TRBJ1-3, with D possibly being TRBD1 (6 bases). The V and J ends lost 8 bases and 0 bases respectively, with 14 bases between them. Germline V lookup: CDR1 SEHNR, CDR2 FQNEAQ (reference sequence). The CDR3 is 15 residues long. The CDR3 coding sequence is TGTGCCAGCGGTCCTAGGGGGTCCTCTGGAAACACCATATATTTT. It specifies CASGPRGSSGNTIYF.

V gene TRBV5-4 combines with J gene TRBJ1-2; D is unresolved. CDR3 length equals 15 residues. The V gene lost 0 bases and the J gene lost 4 bases, with 13 bases spanning the gap. The germline gives CDR1 SGHNT, CDR2 YYREEE (reference sequence). Here the CDR3 reads CASSLVGSGPYGYTF. The CDR3 DNA reads as TGTGCCAGCAGCTTGGTGGGGTCGGGTCCCTATGGCTACACCTTC.